One and the same sample provided the 12 T cell receptor beta chains below, sequenced in a study of blood T cells in healthy people across ages. Sample-barcoded 5' priming and a J-beta primer mix drove a second PCR of about 6 to 12 cycles. TCRdb reanalysed the 5' RACE reads using MiXCR and keeps one entry per CDR3 protein. The profile shows fewer than 2,000,000 distinct CDR3 sequences, roughly a third of them singletons. Specimen: blood. The receptors originated from a woman aged 25 to 39 in good health.

The chain recombines TRBV14 with TRBJ2-1, with TRBD2 identical over 7 bases. Looked up from germline, CDR1 is SGHDN and CDR2 is FVKESK. The CDR3 covers 17 residues. J was trimmed by 2 bases and V by 0 bases; bases with no gene match: 7. In DNA, the CDR3 is TGTGCCAGCAGCCAAGATCCTGGACTAGATACCTACAATGAGCAGTTCTTC. Amino acids: CASSQDPGLDTYNEQFF.

Of note for this clonotype: Germline and junction disagree at one end, which may indicate a read error. The J gene is TRBJ1-2, the V gene TRBV5-1; D uncertain. CDR3 size: 11 residues. CDR1 is SGHRS and CDR2 is YFSETQ in the germline V gene. CDR3 region: CASSLGYGHTF. The CDR3 DNA sequence: TGCGCCAGCAGCTTGGGCTATGGCCACACCTTC.

This clonotype was seen a few times. This sequence joins TRBV3-1 and TRBJ2-1; no reliable D call. The CDR3 covers 12 residues. Trimming shortened V by 1 base and J by 15 bases, and 13 bases separated the two germline ends. From germline, CDR1 is LGHDT and CDR2 YNNKEL (reference sequence). Written as DNA, the CDR3 is TGTGCCAGCAGCCAAGCCCTGCAGCCACCGTTCTTC. As protein: CASSQALQPPFF.

The chain employs TRBV9 and TRBJ2-7, with D uncertain. The CDR3 runs 13 residues. V gave up 1 base and J gave up 6 bases, with 11 bases separating them. Germline assignment: CDR1 SGDLS and CDR2 YYNGEE. The CDR3 DNA is TGTGCCAGCAGCGTAATAGGGTATGGCGAGCAGTACTTC. Translating it yields CASSVIGYGEQYF.

This clonotype was seen a few times. V is TRBV6-1 and J is TRBJ2-7; 9 bases fit TRBD1. Germline values: CDR1 MNHNS, CDR2 SASEGT. V trimming: 2 bases; J trimming: 5 bases; junction bases outside the gene matches: 4. The CDR3 length is 14 residues. In nucleotides, the CDR3 is TGTGCCAGCAGTGAACGGGACAGGGTCGACGAGCAGTACTTC. It specifies CASSERDRVDEQYF.

The chain carries TRBV6-5 and TRBJ2-1; D unclear. There are 12 residues in the CDR3. The V gene lost 4 bases and the J gene lost 5 bases, with 6 bases spanning the gap. Germline V gene lookup returns CDR1 MNHEY and CDR2 SVGAGI. Written as DNA, the CDR3 is TGTGCCAGCAGTTCCCAAAACAATGAGCAGTTCTTC. This codes for CASSSQNNEQFF.

This chain joins TRBV4-1 and TRBJ2-3; D is ambiguous. Trimming removed 2 bases at V and 4 bases at J, with 10 bases between. The CDR3 contains 14 residues. CDR1 and CDR2 (germline): MGHRA, YSYEKL. The DNA for the CDR3 is TGCGCCAGCAGCCAAACTGAATTACCAGATACGCAGTATTTT. It translates to CASSQTELPDTQYF.

The chain is built from TRBV6-1 and TRBJ2-1; D might be TRBD2 (5 bases). The V end was cut by 4 bases, the J end by 0 bases, with 16 bases between. The CDR3 covers 17 residues. Per the germline V gene, CDR1 is MNHNS and CDR2 is SASEGT. The CDR3 protein is CASSGLERTSSYNEQFF. Written as DNA, the CDR3 is TGTGCCAGCAGTGGGTTAGAGCGGACGAGCTCCTACAATGAGCAGTTCTTC.

This clonotype was seen more than once but under ten times. The V gene is TRBV3-1, the J gene TRBJ2-3; D remains ambiguous. V was pared by 0 bases and J by 5 bases, with 9 bases between. CDR1 LGHDT and CDR2 YNNKEL come from the germline V gene (reference sequence). The CDR3 contains 14 residues. This CDR3 is CASSQDPGEDTQYF. In DNA, the CDR3 is TGTGCCAGCAGCCAAGATCCGGGTGAAGATACGCAGTATTTT.

The sample holds one count of this clonotype. This sequence joins TRBV20-1 and TRBJ2-1; 16 bases agree with TRBD2. The length of the CDR3 is 13 residues. Germline V gives CDR1 DFQATT, CDR2 SNEGSKA (reference sequence). The ends lost 3 bases at V and 12 bases at J; junction bases unmatched: 2. CDR3 protein: CSASGTSGGGQFF. CDR3 bases: TGCAGTGCTAGCGGGACTAGCGGGGGGGGGCAGTTCTTC.

The V and J genes are TRBV5-6 and TRBJ2-4, with unresolved D. The J call may be incorrect, as the DNA end agrees better with TRBJ2-7. The CDR3 totals 12 residues. CDR1 is SGHDT and CDR2 is YYEEEE in the germline V gene. This chain's CDR3 is CAKEAHRYEQYF. As DNA, the CDR3 is TGTGCCAAGGAAGCCCACCGGTACGAGCAGTACTTC.

V gene TRBV27 combines with J gene TRBJ2-7; a possible D gene is TRBD2 (5 bases). Germline values: CDR1 MNHEY, CDR2 SMNVEV (reference sequence). This CDR3 comprises 15 residues. Deletions cut 6 bases from V and 7 bases from J, with 22 bases between. The CDR3 DNA sequence: TGTGCCAGCAGGCCAACTAGTACCTACTACAATGAGCAGTACTTC. Residues: CASRPTSTYYNEQYF.